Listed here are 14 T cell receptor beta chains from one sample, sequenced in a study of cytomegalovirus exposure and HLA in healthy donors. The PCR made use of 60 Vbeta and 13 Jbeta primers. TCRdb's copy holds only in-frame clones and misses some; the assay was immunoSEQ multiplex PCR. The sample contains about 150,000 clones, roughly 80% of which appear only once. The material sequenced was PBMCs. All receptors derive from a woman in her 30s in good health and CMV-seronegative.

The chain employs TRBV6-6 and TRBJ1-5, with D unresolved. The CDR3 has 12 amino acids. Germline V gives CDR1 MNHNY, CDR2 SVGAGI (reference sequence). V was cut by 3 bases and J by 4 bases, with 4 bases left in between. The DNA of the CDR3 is TGTGCCAGCAGTTATCAAAATCAGCCCCAGCATTTT. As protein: CASSYQNQPQHF.

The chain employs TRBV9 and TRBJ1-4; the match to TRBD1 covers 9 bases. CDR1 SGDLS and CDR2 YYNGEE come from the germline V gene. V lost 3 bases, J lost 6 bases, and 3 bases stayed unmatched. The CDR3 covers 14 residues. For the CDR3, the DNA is TGTGCCAGCAGCGCCGGGACAGGGCATGAAAAACTGTTTTTT. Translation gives CASSAGTGHEKLFF.

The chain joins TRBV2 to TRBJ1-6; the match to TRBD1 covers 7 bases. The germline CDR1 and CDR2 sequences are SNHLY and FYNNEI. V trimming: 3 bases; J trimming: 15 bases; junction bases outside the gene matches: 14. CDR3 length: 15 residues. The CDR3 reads CASSDGPSRGGLLHF. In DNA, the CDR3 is TGTGCCAGCAGTGATGGGCCCAGTAGAGGGGGCCTCCTCCACTTT.

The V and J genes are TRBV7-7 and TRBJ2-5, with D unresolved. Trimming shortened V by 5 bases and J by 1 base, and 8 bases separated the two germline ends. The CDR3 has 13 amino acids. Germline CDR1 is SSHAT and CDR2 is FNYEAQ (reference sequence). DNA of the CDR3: TGTGCCAGCAGCGTCGCGCTCCAAGAGACCCAGTACTTC. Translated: CASSVALQETQYF.

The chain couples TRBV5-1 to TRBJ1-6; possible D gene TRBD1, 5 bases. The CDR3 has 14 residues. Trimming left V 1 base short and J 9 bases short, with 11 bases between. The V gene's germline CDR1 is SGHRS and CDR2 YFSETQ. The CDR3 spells CASSLSQGGSPLHF. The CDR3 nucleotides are TGCGCCAGCAGCTTGTCGCAGGGAGGTTCACCCCTCCACTTT.

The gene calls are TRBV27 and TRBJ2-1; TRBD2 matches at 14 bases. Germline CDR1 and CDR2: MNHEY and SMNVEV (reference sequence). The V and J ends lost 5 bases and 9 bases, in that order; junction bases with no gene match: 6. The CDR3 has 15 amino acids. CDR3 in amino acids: CASSPQTSGRGEQFF. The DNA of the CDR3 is TGTGCCAGCAGTCCCCAGACTAGCGGGAGGGGTGAGCAGTTCTTC.

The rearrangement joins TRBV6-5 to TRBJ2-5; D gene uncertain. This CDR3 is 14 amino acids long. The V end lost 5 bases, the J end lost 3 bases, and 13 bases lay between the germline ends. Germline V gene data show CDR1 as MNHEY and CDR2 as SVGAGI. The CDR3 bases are TGTGCCAGCAGTAGGATTGGCGCGGAAGAGACCCAGTACTTC. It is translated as CASSRIGAEETQYF.

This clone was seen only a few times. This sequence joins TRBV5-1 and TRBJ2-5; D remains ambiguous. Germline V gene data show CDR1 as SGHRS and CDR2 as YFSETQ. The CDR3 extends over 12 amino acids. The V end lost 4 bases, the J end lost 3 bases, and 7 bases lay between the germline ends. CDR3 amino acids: CASSGTEETQYF. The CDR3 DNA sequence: TGCGCCAGCAGCGGAACAGAAGAGACCCAGTACTTC.

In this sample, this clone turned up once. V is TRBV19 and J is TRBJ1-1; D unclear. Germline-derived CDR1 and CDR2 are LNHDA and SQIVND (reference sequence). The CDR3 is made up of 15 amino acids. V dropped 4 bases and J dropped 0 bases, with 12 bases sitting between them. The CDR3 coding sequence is TGTGCCAGTAGTAGGCGGAAGTCCATGAACACTGAAGCTTTCTTT. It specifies CASSRRKSMNTEAFF.

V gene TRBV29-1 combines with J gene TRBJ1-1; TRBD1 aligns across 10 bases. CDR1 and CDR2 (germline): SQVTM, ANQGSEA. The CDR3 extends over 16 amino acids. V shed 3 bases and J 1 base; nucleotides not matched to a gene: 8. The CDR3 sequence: CSVEDRDRGGNTEAFF. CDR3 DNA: TGCAGCGTTGAGGACCGGGACAGGGGAGGGAACACTGAAGCTTTCTTT.

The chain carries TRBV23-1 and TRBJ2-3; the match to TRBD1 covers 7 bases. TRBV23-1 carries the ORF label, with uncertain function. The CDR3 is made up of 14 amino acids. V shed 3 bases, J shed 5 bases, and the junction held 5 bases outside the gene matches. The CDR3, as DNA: TGCGCCAGCAGTCAGAGACAGGGCAGAGATACGCAGTATTTT. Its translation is CASSQRQGRDTQYF.

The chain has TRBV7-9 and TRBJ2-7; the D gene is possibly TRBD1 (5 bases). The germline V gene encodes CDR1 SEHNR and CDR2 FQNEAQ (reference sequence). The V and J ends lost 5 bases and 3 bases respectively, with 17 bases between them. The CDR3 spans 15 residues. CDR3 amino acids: CASSPIDRISYEQYF. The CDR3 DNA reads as TGTGCCAGCAGCCCAATCGACAGAATCAGCTACGAGCAGTACTTC.

The CDR3 DNA reads TGTGCCAGCAGCCAAGATATAGATACGCAGTATTTT. It codes for CASSQDIDTQYF. The V call is TRBV14, the J call TRBJ2-3; D is unresolved. V shed 0 bases and J shed 5 bases, with 3 bases lying between them. Germline-derived CDR1 and CDR2 are SGHDN and FVKESK. The CDR3 runs 12 residues.

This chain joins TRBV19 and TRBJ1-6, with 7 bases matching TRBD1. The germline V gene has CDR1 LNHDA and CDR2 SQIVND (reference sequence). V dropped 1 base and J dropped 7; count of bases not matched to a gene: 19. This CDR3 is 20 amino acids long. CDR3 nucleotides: TGTGCCAGTAGTATAGGACCCCTAGCGAGGGGGCTTTCCGGCAATTCACCCCTCCACTTT. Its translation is CASSIGPLARGLSGNSPLHF.